The 23 T cell receptor beta chains given below trace back to one sample, sequenced in a study of T cells in Graves' hyperthyroidism and ophthalmopathy. Amplification yielded TCR beta CDR3 regions, with RNA transcripts as the source. HTBI primers were the set used in a first-round RT-PCR of the TCR CDR3. MiXCR was run by TCRdb on the multiplex PCR reads, yielding one entry per CDR3 protein. The profile shows approximately 590,000 distinct CDR3 sequences, 15% to 18% of them singletons. The material sequenced was blood. These receptors were taken from a woman aged 25 to 45 with Graves' hyperthyroidism.

Ten or more counts support this clonotype. This rearrangement joins TRBV30 to TRBJ1-1; D gene ambiguous. V lost 1 base to trimming and J lost 6 bases, with 12 bases between them. Germline V gene sequence: CDR1 GTSNPN, CDR2 SVGIG (reference sequence). The CDR3 is 13 amino acids. The CDR3 sequence is CAWSARRVSEAFF. The CDR3 region has the DNA TGTGCCTGGAGTGCCCGACGAGTTTCTGAAGCTTTCTTT.

The V call is TRBV4-1, the J call TRBJ2-1; the D gene is possibly TRBD2 (6 bases). V was clipped by 1 base and J by 6 bases, with 16 bases between them. Germline CDR1 and CDR2: MGHRA and YSYEKL. There are 16 residues in the CDR3. This CDR3 reads CASSQVSGEPINEQFF. DNA for the CDR3: TGCGCCAGCAGCCAAGTGTCGGGAGAGCCGATCAATGAGCAGTTCTTC.

This clonotype was seen many times. This chain connects TRBV5-1 to TRBJ1-2; D is unresolved. There are 15 residues in the CDR3. The V end was cut by 2 bases, the J end by 5 bases, with 16 bases between. Germline-derived CDR1 and CDR2 are SGHRS and YFSETQ. The CDR3 DNA follows: TGCGCCAGCAGCTTCGGCAGCCGAGGAGGTTATGGCTACACCTTC. Protein product: CASSFGSRGGYGYTF.

This clonotype was found many times. The rearrangement uses TRBV29-1 and TRBJ2-5; TRBD1 aligns across 7 bases. The V and J ends lost 6 bases and 2 bases, in that order; junction bases with no gene match: 3. The CDR3 is 12 residues long. CDR1 SQVTM and CDR2 ANQGSEA come from the germline V gene. CDR3 nucleotides: TGCAGCGTGGGGACAGTTCAAGAGACCCAGTACTTC. The encoded protein is CSVGTVQETQYF. The full variable domain, in which reference TRBV29-1 and TRBJ2-5 provide the parts outside the CDR3, is SAVISQKPSRDICQRGTSLTIQCQVDSQVTMMFWYRQQPGQSLTLIATANQGSEATYESGFVIDKFPISRPNLTFSTLTVSNMSPEDSSIYLCSVGTVQETQYFGPGTRLLVL.

The table lists this clonotype with many counts. V and J are TRBV28 and TRBJ2-7; 8 bases match TRBD2. V lost 5 bases and J lost 7; bases outside the gene matches: 22. The germline V gene has CDR1 MDHEN and CDR2 SYDVKM. The CDR3 length is 18 residues. Written as DNA, the CDR3 is TGTGCCAGCAGTGCCGCAGCTAGGTCAAGCGGGGGCTCTTCTGAGCAGTACTTC. Protein: CASSAAARSSGGSSEQYF.

There are a few counts of this clonotype. The rearrangement uses TRBV19 and TRBJ1-1; D is possibly TRBD1 (5 bases). The germline V gene encodes CDR1 LNHDA and CDR2 SQIVND (reference sequence). This CDR3 is 13 amino acids long. Trimming cost V 7 bases and J 4 bases, with 13 bases left between them. The CDR3 is CASNYRGRTEAFF. CDR3 nucleotide sequence: TGTGCCAGTAACTATCGGGGACGCACTGAAGCTTTCTTT.

This sequence joins TRBV19 and TRBJ1-2; 9 bases map to TRBD1. The CDR3 contains 15 residues. From germline, CDR1 is LNHDA and CDR2 SQIVND (reference sequence). The trim removed 8 bases at V and 1 base at J, leaving 8 bases unmatched. In DNA, the CDR3 is TGTGCCAGTGAATCGACAGGGGGTTTTAACTATGGCTACACCTTC. Translating it yields CASESTGGFNYGYTF.

This clonotype has at least ten counts. The J gene is TRBJ2-1, the V gene TRBV30; the D gene is possibly TRBD1 (6 bases). V was trimmed by 0 bases and J by 9 bases, leaving 18 bases between them. The CDR3 runs 15 residues. Germline lookup yields CDR1 GTSNPN and CDR2 SVGIG (reference sequence). The CDR3 DNA sequence: TGTGCCTGGAGTGTACAGGGCGGAACGCGCCGTGAGCAGTTCTTC. As protein: CAWSVQGGTRREQFF.

The chain is built from TRBV12-3 or TRBV12-4 and TRBJ1-1; D is uncertain. The ends were cut back, 3 bases at V and 1 base at J, with 9 bases in the middle. The length of the CDR3 is 14 residues. The DNA for the CDR3 is TGTGCCAGCAGTTTCCGACCGTCGAACACTGAAGCTTTCTTT. The encoded protein is CASSFRPSNTEAFF.

The table lists this clonotype with many counts. The chain combines TRBV5-1 with TRBJ2-7; D ambiguous. Germline V lookup: CDR1 SGHRS, CDR2 YFSETQ. This CDR3 is built from 12 residues. Trimming shortened V by 4 bases and J by 3 bases, and 8 bases separated the two germline ends. The CDR3 nucleotides read TGCGCCAGCAGCACGTCGATCTACGAGCAGTACTTC. This codes for CASSTSIYEQYF.

This clonotype was seen ten or more times. The chain employs TRBV20-1 and TRBJ2-3; maybe TRBD2 (8 bases). Germline-derived CDR1 and CDR2 are DFQATT and SNEGSKA (reference sequence). The CDR3 is made up of 13 amino acids. V was cut by 6 bases and J by 2 bases, with 12 bases left in between. The CDR3 protein is CSAREGATDTQYF. The CDR3 coding sequence is TGCAGTGCCCGGGAGGGGGCCACAGATACGCAGTATTTT.

There are many counts of this clonotype. The J gene is TRBJ1-2, the V gene TRBV12-3 or TRBV12-4; tentatively, D is TRBD1 (5 bases). V gave up 3 bases and J gave up 5 bases, with 7 bases separating them. This CDR3 contains 12 residues. CDR3 coding DNA: TGTGCCAGCAGTTTCGGGGGTTATGGCTACACCTTC. Its protein product is CASSFGGYGYTF.

The genes are TRBV5-1 and TRBJ1-2, with 7 nucleotides matching TRBD1. Germline assignment: CDR1 SGHRS and CDR2 YFSETQ. V shed 5 bases, J shed 2 bases, and the junction held 3 bases outside the gene matches. The CDR3 covers 13 residues. CDR3 in DNA: TGCGCCAGCAGAGAGGGGGCAAACTATGGCTACACCTTC. Translated: CASREGANYGYTF.

About this clonotype: This sequence may be a read error, since a much larger clone differs from it by one base. The CDR3 spells CASSYGAGYSYGQYF. CDR3 in DNA: TGTGCCAGCAGTTACGGCGCGGGATACTCCTACGGGCAGTACTTC. The chain combines TRBV6-2 or TRBV6-3 with TRBJ2-7, with a weak D call TRBD2 (6 bases). Per the germline V gene, CDR1 is MNHEY and CDR2 is SVGEGT. This CDR3 contains 15 residues.

J is TRBJ1-5 and V is TRBV6-2 or TRBV6-3; TRBD1 matches 12 bases. The length of the CDR3 is 18 residues. CDR1 and CDR2 (germline): MNHEY, SVGEGT. J gave up 2 bases and V 5 bases, and 10 bases lay outside the gene matches. The CDR3 nucleotides are TGTGCCAGCAGTCACGGGACCGGGACAGGGGGCCGCAATCAGCCCCAGCATTTT. Its translation: CASSHGTGTGGRNQPQHF.

In this sample, this clonotype turned up many times. This rearrangement joins TRBV28 to TRBJ2-5; D unclear. The CDR3 covers 14 residues. From germline, CDR1 is MDHEN and CDR2 SYDVKM. The V end was cut by 10 bases, the J end by 0 bases, with 15 bases between. The CDR3 DNA sequence: TGTGCCACCACGAGGCTCGAGTACCAAGAGACCCAGTACTTC. The encoded protein is CATTRLEYQETQYF.

This clonotype was found many times. The chain joins TRBV30 to TRBJ1-5; D gene ambiguous. V gave up 5 bases and J gave up 11 bases, with 16 bases separating them. CDR1 is GTSNPN, CDR2 SVGIG, per germline (reference sequence). The CDR3 extends over 12 amino acids. The CDR3 region has the DNA TGTGCCTGGGGAAAAAACTGGGAAGCCCAGCATTTT. It yields the protein CAWGKNWEAQHF.

This clonotype was counted many times. The chain uses TRBV28 and TRBJ1-1; unclear D gene. Trimming removed 3 bases at V and 0 bases at J, with 11 bases between. From germline, CDR1 is MDHEN and CDR2 SYDVKM. The CDR3 runs to 15 residues. The CDR3 nucleotides are TGTGCCAGCAGTTTGGGCAGCTCCATGAACACTGAAGCTTTCTTT. Protein: CASSLGSSMNTEAFF.

This clonotype was seen many times. The chain has TRBV5-1 and TRBJ2-3; no firm D call. CDR1 is SGHRS, CDR2 YFSETQ, per germline. This CDR3 has 15 residues. Trimming left V 1 base short and J 2 bases short, with 11 bases between. The CDR3 DNA reads as TGCGCCAGCAGCTTGAGGCCGGAGACCACAGATACGCAGTATTTT. Its translation: CASSLRPETTDTQYF. The variable domain in full, completed from reference TRBV5-1 and TRBJ2-3, reads KAGVTQTPRYLIKTRGQQVTLSCSPISGHRSVSWYQQTPGQGLQFLFEYFSETQRNKGNFPGRFSGRQFSNSRSEMNVSTLELGDSALYLCASSLRPETTDTQYFGPGTRLTVL.

The chain joins TRBV7-9 to TRBJ2-7, with 13 bases aligning to TRBD2. The V gene end was trimmed by 2 bases and the J gene end by 7 bases; junction bases not matched to a gene: 17. CDR1 SEHNR and CDR2 FQNEAQ come from the germline V gene (reference sequence). The CDR3 is 19 residues long. The CDR3 spells CASSLRITTSGRVTGEQYF. CDR3 in DNA: TGTGCCAGCAGCTTAAGGATCACAACTAGCGGGAGGGTCACCGGTGAGCAGTACTTC. Full variable domain (rest looked up from reference TRBV7-9 and TRBJ2-7): DTGVSQNPRHKITKRGQNVTFRCDPISEHNRLYWYRQTLGQGPEFLTYFQNEAQLEKSRLLSDRFSAERPKGSFSTLEIQRTEQGDSAMYLCASSLRITTSGRVTGEQYFGPGTRLTVT.

V usage is TRBV14 and J usage is TRBJ2-7, with 10 bases that match TRBD2. CDR3 length: 16 amino acids. CDR1 and CDR2 from the germline V gene are SGHDN and FVKESK. V gave up 0 bases and J gave up 5 bases; unmatched junction bases: 7. As DNA, the CDR3 is TGTGCCAGCAGCCAAGATCTACTAGCGGGAATCCACGAGCAGTACTTC. Translating it yields CASSQDLLAGIHEQYF.

In regard to this clonotype: This sequence may be a read error, since a much larger clone differs from it by one base. The V and J genes are TRBV6-1 and TRBJ1-2; D gene uncertain. CDR1 is MNHNS, CDR2 SASEGT, per germline. V gave up 10 bases and J gave up 6 bases, with 21 bases separating them. This CDR3 region has 14 residues. CDR3 region: CATLVAKGRHGYTF. The CDR3 region has the DNA TGTGCCACCCTAGTCGCCAAGGGTCGGCATGGCTACACCTTC.

This clonotype was counted ten times or more. CDR3 coding DNA: TGTGCCAGCAGTCCTCAGGGGTATAGCAATCTCAATCAGCCCCAGCATTTT. Its translation is CASSPQGYSNLNQPQHF. This chain uses TRBV28 with TRBJ1-5; D is possibly TRBD1 (6 bases). Germline loops: CDR1 MDHEN, CDR2 SYDVKM. Trimming removed 5 bases from V and 3 bases from J, with 20 bases in between. The CDR3 length is 17 residues.